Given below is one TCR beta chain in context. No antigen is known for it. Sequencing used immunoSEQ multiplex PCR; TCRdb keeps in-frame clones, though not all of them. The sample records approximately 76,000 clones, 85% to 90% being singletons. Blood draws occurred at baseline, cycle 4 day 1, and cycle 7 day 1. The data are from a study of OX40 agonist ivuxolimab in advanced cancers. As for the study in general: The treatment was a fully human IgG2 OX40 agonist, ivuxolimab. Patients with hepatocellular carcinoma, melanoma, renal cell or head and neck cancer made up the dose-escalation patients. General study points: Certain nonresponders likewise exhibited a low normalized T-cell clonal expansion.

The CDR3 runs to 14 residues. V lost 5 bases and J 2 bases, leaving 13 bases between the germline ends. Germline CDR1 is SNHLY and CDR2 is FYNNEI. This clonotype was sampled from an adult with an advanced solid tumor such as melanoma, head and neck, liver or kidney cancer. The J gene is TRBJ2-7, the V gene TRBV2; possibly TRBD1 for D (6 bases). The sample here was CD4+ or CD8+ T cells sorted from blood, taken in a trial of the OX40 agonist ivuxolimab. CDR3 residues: CASSNPGVAYEQYF. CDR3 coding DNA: TGTGCCAGCAGTAATCCAGGGGTTGCCTACGAGCAGTACTTC.